This TCR beta chain was profiled in a study of regulatory T cells in long-lasting Graves disease. Study context: Less than 3 months of antithyroid drugs had been taken by newly diagnosed Graves' patients.

Arm-PCR with iRepertoire HTBI primers amplified the CDR3 regions for these TCR beta libraries. TCRdb independently ran MiXCR on the multiplex PCR reads; one entry per CDR3 protein. This sample has 350,000 to 500,000 distinct CDR3 sequences, with roughly 15% found just once. As to time point: newly diagnosed GD, antithyroid drugs for less than 3 months. With RNA extracted from PBMCs as input, the TCR library was made. This clonotype was found a few times. The data were also submitted as part of a second study, on T cells in Graves' hyperthyroidism and ophthalmopathy. According to that study: RT-PCR in the first round (using the HTBI primer set) targeted the TCR CDR3.

Sample: peripheral blood mononuclear cells (PBMCs), taken at new diagnosis, from a patient treated with antithyroid drugs. The clonotype originates from a woman younger than 45 with Graves disease.

As DNA, the CDR3 is TGCGCCAGCAGCTTGAGGATTAAGCGGGAGAATTCCTACAATGAGCAGTTCTTC. Amino acid sequence: CASSLRIKRENSYNEQFF. The chain combines TRBV5-1 with TRBJ2-1; 8 bases fit TRBD2. CDR1 is SGHRS, CDR2 YFSETQ, per germline. With V trimmed by 1 base and J by 1 base, 10 bases remained unmatched. The CDR3 is made up of 18 amino acids.